This T cell receptor (beta chain) was retrieved from a study of CD8 T cells in ankylosing spondylitis. V lost 5 bases and J 4 bases, leaving 8 bases between the germline ends. The CDR3 runs 13 residues. TCRdb reprocessed the 5' RACE reads via MiXCR and lists one record per CDR3 protein. The table has some 220,000 distinct CDR3 sequences, roughly 10% seen once. This clonotype was sampled from a male donor with ankylosing spondylitis or in good health (not recorded which). The sequenced sample consisted of blood, either unsorted or a sorted T cell fraction (not recorded which). The V call is TRBV12-3 or TRBV12-4, the J call TRBJ2-2; the D is unclear. The CDR3 here is CASSAILTGELFF. The CDR3 DNA follows: TGTGCCAGCAGTGCCATACTCACCGGGGAGCTGTTTTTT.